This T cell receptor beta chain came from a study of shared clonotypes between healthy human individuals. This table comes from immunoSEQ multiplex PCR, and its TCRdb copy is limited to in-frame clones, with some not included. Of some 450,000 clones in the sample, roughly four fifths were seen once. The CDR3 is made up of 14 amino acids. Germline V gives CDR1 LNHDA, CDR2 SQIVND (reference sequence). V lost 3 bases and J 1 base, leaving 7 bases between the germline ends. This chain joins TRBV19 and TRBJ1-5; D uncertain. The source is a middle-aged woman in good health. Some clones in this sample may be carry-over from other donors' samples. Sequenced: PBMCs. DNA of the CDR3: TGTGCCAGTAGTATTTCCCCAAGCAATCAGCCCCAGCATTTT. Translating gives CASSISPSNQPQHF.